This TCR beta chain was identified during a study of technical replicates of blood from several donors. The V gene's germline CDR1 is SGHAT and CDR2 FQNNGV. This CDR3 spans 19 amino acids. V lost 5 bases and J lost 5, with 31 bases in between. Assay used: immunoSEQ multiplex PCR; TCRdb lists only in-frame clones, some missing. The data show 45,000 to 60,000 clones, with approximately 95% seen just once and around 3% held by the top ten. The V and J genes are TRBV11-2 and TRBJ2-7, with D perhaps matching TRBD2 (6 bases). The sample consisted of PBMCs. The source of this sequence is a human donor in good health. Some clones in this sample may be carry-over from other donors' samples. CDR3 DNA sequence: TGTGCCAGCAGCCCCCTATCTAACTTTGGGGGGAAACTTGGCCACGAGCAGTACTTC. The encoded protein is CASSPLSNFGGKLGHEQYF.